This is a list of T cell receptor beta chains from one sample in a study of T cell clones after liver transplantation. Assay: immunoSEQ multiplex PCR; the TCRdb copy retains only in-frame clones and omits some. Altogether tens of thousands of clones are present, 80% being singletons, with the ten largest covering 0.79%. The material was CD4+ T cells from blood, obtained 12 months after liver transplant. These receptors were taken from a human patient who received a liver transplant. The graft donor may have given rise to some T cells. Each CDR3 is given with its conserved first and last residue. A D gene is named only where the DNA matches it firmly.

D gene | V gene | CDR3 length | CDR3 protein
- | TRBV7-9 | 14 | CASSLQGGGTEAFF
TRBD2 | TRBV6-1 | 12 | CASNGGANEQYF
- | TRBV5-1 | 14 | CASSPGQSYYEQYF
TRBD1 | TRBV19 | 15 | CASSIAGQATYEQYF
TRBD2 | TRBV27 | 17 | CASSWTSGNWYQETQYF
- | TRBV5-1 | 14 | CASSLISMNTEAFF
TRBD1 | TRBV30 | 14 | CAWSVITGAGELFF
- | TRBV18 | 15 | CASSPRALAFHEQYF
- | TRBV2 | 15 | CASSPRQTVNEKLFF
- | TRBV19 | 15 | CASIEHRGMNTEAFF
TRBD2 | TRBV18 | 17 | CASSPGLAGGPSGEQFF
- | TRBV7-3 | 13 | CASSSQSYNEQFF
- | TRBV5-1 | 14 | CASSSQGNTGELFF
TRBD1 | TRBV28 | 13 | CASSRDRGEKLFF
- | TRBV6-5 | 13 | CASSLFLNQPQHF
TRBD1 | TRBV28 | 16 | CASSPSDRGRKNEQFF
- | TRBV29-1 | 12 | CSADSGANVLTF
- | TRBV5-1 | 14 | CASSRDGGGDEAFF
TRBD1 | TRBV18 | 15 | CASSPPDRGANGYTF
- | TRBV18 | 16 | CASSSTVPTANYGYTF
- | TRBV28 | 13 | CASSLVGIQPQHF
TRBD1 | TRBV29-1 | 11 | CSVDREHGYTF
- | TRBV28 | 14 | CASSLDPENTEAFF
TRBD2 | TRBV2 | 15 | CASSSTSADTGELFF
TRBD2 | TRBV27 | 15 | CASSATSGRAYEQYF
TRBD1 | TRBV5-1 | 15 | CASSLQGAPLETQYF
- | TRBV6-6 | 12 | CASSYGSGEQYF
- | TRBV9 | 14 | CASSPRQSSYEQYF
- | TRBV19 | 14 | CASSIRDGNQPQHF
TRBD2 | TRBV2 | 14 | CASGWGSGTYEQYF
- | TRBV11-1 | 16 | CASSPSGRQGLGEQYF
TRBD2 | TRBV15 | 18 | CATSSSISPSGSGYEQFF
- | TRBV5-6 | 16 | CASSLGGGRVNHEQYF
- | TRBV7-9 | 15 | CASSLSGAANEKLFF
- | TRBV5-6 | 14 | CASSPHGRWTEAFF
- | TRBV4-2 | 14 | CASSPAGLYNEQFF
- | TRBV6-5 | 13 | CASTSWESGAQYF
TRBD1 | TRBV18 | 14 | CASSRDRAQETQYF
- | TRBV5-6 | 14 | CASSPRDWNNEQFF
TRBD2 | TRBV7-2 | 17 | CASSLVSTSGTTDTQYF
- | TRBV5-1 | 16 | CASSLAGQFPPYEQYF
TRBD2 | TRBV5-1 | 15 | CASSLGLADYNEQFF
- | TRBV5-1 | 12 | CASSLRGYEQYF
TRBD2 | TRBV11-2 | 15 | CASSLEPFSGNEQFF
- | TRBV6-6 | 15 | CASSYLAKRGYEQYF
- | TRBV27 | 13 | CASSWGSSREQYF
- | TRBV2 | 16 | CASSLPTGRTNYGYTF